The source of this TCR beta chain is a study of OX40 agonist ivuxolimab in advanced cancers. For the study at large: Partial responses were achieved by three patients: one hepatocellular carcinoma, two cutaneous melanoma.

Some clones are missing from TCRdb's copy, which holds only in-frame ones; the method was immunoSEQ multiplex PCR. The data contain under 20,000 clones, over 75% of them singletons. The CDR3 runs 16 residues. Germline CDR1 is LNHNV and CDR2 is YYDKDF (reference sequence). The V segment lost 2 bases and the J segment 5 bases; nucleotides outside the gene matches: 6. The chain couples TRBV15 to TRBJ1-5; 10 bases align to TRBD1. The sample was CD4+ or CD8+ T cells sorted from blood, taken in a trial of the OX40 agonist ivuxolimab. The receptor was derived from an adult with an advanced solid tumor such as melanoma, head and neck, liver or kidney cancer. The CDR3 region is CATSRSGTGADQPQHF. In DNA, the CDR3 is TGTGCCACCAGCAGATCGGGGACAGGGGCGGATCAGCCCCAGCATTTT.